This TCR beta chain came from a study of cytomegalovirus exposure and HLA in healthy donors. Across the whole study: The 120 or so validation repertoires used a platform that matched the one used for the approximately 670 first-cohort repertoires, as a later analysis reported.

The repertoire was sequenced with immunoSEQ multiplex PCR; TCRdb's copy has only in-frame clones and lacks some. The sample shows 250,000 or so clones, 80% to 90% of them seen only once. From germline, CDR1 is MDHEN and CDR2 SYDVKM. V was clipped by 6 bases and J by 4 bases, with 12 bases between them. This CDR3 is built from 14 residues. The material sequenced was PBMCs. This clonotype was obtained from a man aged 18 to 29 in good health and CMV-seronegative. The V and J genes are TRBV28 and TRBJ1-4; D uncertain. The CDR3 DNA reads as TGTGCCAGCAGCGAAGTCGGGGTTAATGAAAAACTGTTTTTT. Its protein product is CASSEVGVNEKLFF. The full variable domain, rest sourced from reference TRBV28 and TRBJ1-4, is DVKVTQSSRYLVKRTGEKVFLECVQDMDHENMFWYRQDPGLGLRLIYFSYDVKMKEKGDIPEGYSVSREKKERFSLILESASTNQTSMYLCASSEVGVNEKLFFGSGTQLSVL.